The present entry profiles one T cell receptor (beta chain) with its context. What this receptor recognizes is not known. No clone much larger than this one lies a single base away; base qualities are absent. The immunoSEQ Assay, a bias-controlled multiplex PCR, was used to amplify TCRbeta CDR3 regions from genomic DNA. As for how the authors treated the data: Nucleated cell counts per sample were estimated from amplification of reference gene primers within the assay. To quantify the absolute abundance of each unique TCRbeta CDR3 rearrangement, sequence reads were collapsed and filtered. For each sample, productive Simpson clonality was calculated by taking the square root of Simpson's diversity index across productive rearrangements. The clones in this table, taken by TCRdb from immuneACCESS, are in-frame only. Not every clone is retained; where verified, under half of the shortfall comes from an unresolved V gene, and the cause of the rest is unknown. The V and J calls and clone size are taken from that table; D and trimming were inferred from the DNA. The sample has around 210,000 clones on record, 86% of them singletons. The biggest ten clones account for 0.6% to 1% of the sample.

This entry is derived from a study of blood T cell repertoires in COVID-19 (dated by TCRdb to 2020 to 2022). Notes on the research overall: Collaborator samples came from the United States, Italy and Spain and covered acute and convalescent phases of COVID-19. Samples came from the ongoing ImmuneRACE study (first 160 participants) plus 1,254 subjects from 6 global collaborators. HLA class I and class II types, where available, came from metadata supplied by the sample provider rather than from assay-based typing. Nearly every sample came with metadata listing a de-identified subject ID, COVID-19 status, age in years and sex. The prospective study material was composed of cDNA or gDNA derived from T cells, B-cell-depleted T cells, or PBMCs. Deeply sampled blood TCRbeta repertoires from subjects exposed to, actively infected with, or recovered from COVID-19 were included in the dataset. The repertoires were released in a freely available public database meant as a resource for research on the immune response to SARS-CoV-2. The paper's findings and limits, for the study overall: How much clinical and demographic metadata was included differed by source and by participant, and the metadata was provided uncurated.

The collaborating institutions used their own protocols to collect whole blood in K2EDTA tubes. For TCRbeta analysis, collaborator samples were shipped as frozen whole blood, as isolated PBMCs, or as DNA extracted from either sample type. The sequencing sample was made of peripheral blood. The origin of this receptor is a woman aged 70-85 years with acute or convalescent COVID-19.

The CDR3 protein is CASSESLQGAQHF. The DNA is as follows: TGCGCCAGCAGTGAGTCCCTACAGGGGGCCCAGCATTTT. The V gene is TRBV10-1 and the J gene is TRBJ1-5, with 8 bases aligning to TRBD1. CDR1 and CDR2 were assigned from the germline V gene (reference sequence) as WNHNN and SYGVQD. The CDR3 has 13 amino acids, counting the end cysteine and phenylalanine. CDR3 DNA only is kept here, 39 bases in frame from base 1. The V end gives up 0 bases and the J end 11 bases, leaving 3 bases in the junction not matched to a gene.